The 3 T cell receptor beta chains given below trace back to one sample, sequenced in a study of cytomegalovirus exposure and HLA in healthy donors (dated by TCRdb to about 2017). To prepare the library, the immunoSEQ multiplex PCR assay was applied. The multiplex PCR relied on a mix of 60 forward primers for TCR Vbeta segments and 13 reverse primers for TCR Jbeta segments. What TCRdb holds here is the immuneACCESS table cut down to in-frame rearrangements. Part of the clones is not present; checked against another copy, under half of the missing clones reflect an unresolved V gene, and the others are unexplained. This sample holds under 300,000 clones; around 86% were observed only once. The ten most abundant clones make up around 4% of the sample. Input material: PBMCs. The receptors originated from a man aged 35-49 years in good health and CMV-seropositive.

The rearrangement joins TRBV5-4 to TRBJ2-5; D may be TRBD2 (5 bases). TRBJ2-7 explains the end of the DNA better; the J call may be wrong. The CDR3 is made up of 14 amino acids. Germline V gene data show CDR1 as SGHNT and CDR2 as YYREEE (reference sequence). The CDR3 coding sequence is TGTGCCAGCAGCCCAGACTCGGGGTCCTACGAGCAGTACTTC. Translation gives CASSPDSGSYEQYF.

The table lists this clone with a count of one. V is TRBV6-5 and J is TRBJ1-3; D might be TRBD1 (6 bases). CDR1 is MNHEY, CDR2 SVGAGI, per germline. V dropped 1 base and J dropped 4 bases, with 8 bases sitting between them. The CDR3 has 14 amino acids. The CDR3 region is CASSYLGQGNTIYF. The CDR3 bases are TGTGCCAGCAGTTACTTGGGACAAGGAAACACCATATATTTT.

The chain links TRBV11-2 to TRBJ2-5; a weak D match, TRBD2 (5 bases). The germline V and J ends were trimmed by 0 bases and 2 bases, with 7 bases remaining between them. The CDR3 totals 14 residues. In germline, CDR1 is SGHAT, CDR2 FQNNGV. The CDR3 sequence is CASSLERGQETQYF. CDR3 DNA sequence: TGTGCCAGCAGCTTAGAACGGGGTCAAGAGACCCAGTACTTC. The full variable domain, completed using reference TRBV11-2 and TRBJ2-5, is EAGVAQSPRYKIIEKRQSVAFWCNPISGHATLYWYQQILGQGPKLLIQFQNNGVVDDSQLPKDRFSAERLKGVDSTLKIQPAKLEDSAVYLCASSLERGQETQYFGPGTRLLVL.